This record looks at one T cell receptor beta chain sequence and its context. This record comes from a study of blood T cell repertoires in COVID-19. Looking at the study overall: Whether acute or convalescent, the COVID-19 samples came from the United States, Italy and Spain. Sources were T cells, B-cell-depleted T cells, or PBMCs; the material itself was cDNA or gDNA.

Original data processing: Cell counts per sample came from amplifying reference gene primers. Assay used: immunoSEQ multiplex PCR; TCRdb lists only in-frame clones, some missing. The DNA was the basis for D and trimming; V, J and clone size are from that table. This sample has 70,000 or so clones, with roughly 82% found just once. This TCR came from a human donor in a cohort sampled during active COVID-19. The sample was peripheral blood.

CDR3 residues: CAFGRDYYEQYF. The CDR3 bases are TGTGCCTTTGGACGGGATTACTACGAGCAGTACTTC. The chain recombines TRBV30 with TRBJ2-7; possible D gene TRBD2, 5 bases. There are 12 residues in the CDR3. The ends were cut back, 7 bases at V and 3 bases at J, with 13 bases in the middle. Germline V lookup: CDR1 GTSNPN, CDR2 SVGIG (reference sequence).